These 18 T cell receptor beta chains originate from one sample sequenced in a study of blood T cell repertoires in COVID-19. Measured with immunoSEQ multiplex PCR; TCRdb has only the in-frame clones, and not every one. The table lists roughly 26,000 clones, approximately 92% of them singletons, with around 2% in the top ten. What was sequenced was peripheral blood. The receptors originated from a human donor in a cohort sampled during active COVID-19.

This chain joins TRBV12-3 or TRBV12-4 and TRBJ2-3, with D perhaps TRBD2 (5 bases). CDR3 length: 13 amino acids. The V end was cut by 8 bases, the J end by 0 bases, with 9 bases between. In DNA, the CDR3 is TGTGCCAGCGGCCGGACTAGCACAGATACGCAGTATTTT. Its protein is CASGRTSTDTQYF.

The chain joins TRBV7-9 to TRBJ1-6; possibly TRBD1 for D (6 bases). The CDR3 sequence is 15 residues long. Germline assignment: CDR1 SEHNR and CDR2 FQNEAQ (reference sequence). Trimming took off 2 bases at V and 5 bases at J, with 10 bases between the two ends. DNA of the CDR3: TGTGCCAGCAGCTTACGGTCAGGGGATAATTCACCCCTCCACTTT. Encoded protein: CASSLRSGDNSPLHF.

CDR3 residues: CASSFARVEKLFF. The CDR3 DNA follows: TGTGCCAGCAGTTTTGCCAGGGTTGAAAAACTGTTTTTT. This sequence joins TRBV12-3 or TRBV12-4 and TRBJ1-4; the D gene is possibly TRBD1 (5 bases). Trimming removed 3 bases from V and 7 bases from J, with 9 bases in between. The CDR3 has 13 amino acids.

This chain connects TRBV7-9 to TRBJ2-3; 14 bases map to TRBD2. The germline CDR1 and CDR2 sequences are SEHNR and FQNEAQ (reference sequence). This CDR3 comprises 17 residues. J lost 4 bases, V lost 1 base, and 4 bases had no gene match. In DNA, the CDR3 is TGTGCCAGCAGCTTAGGACTAGCGGGGGGGCCAGCAGATACGCAGTATTTT. It yields the protein CASSLGLAGGPADTQYF.

The genes are TRBV5-6 and TRBJ2-1; possible D gene TRBD2, 6 bases. This CDR3 is 16 amino acids long. CDR1 and CDR2 (germline): SGHDT, YYEEEE. V was cut by 6 bases and J by 0 bases, with 16 bases left in between. The CDR3 nucleotides are TGTGCCAGCACTCTTTTAGCGGACTACTCCTACAATGAGCAGTTCTTC. Amino acids: CASTLLADYSYNEQFF.

J is TRBJ2-1 and V is TRBV6-5; TRBD2 matches 10 bases. The V and J ends lost 0 bases and 5 bases, in that order; junction bases with no gene match: 4. The CDR3 extends over 16 amino acids. Germline V gives CDR1 MNHEY, CDR2 SVGAGI. The CDR3 region is CASSYSLLAGNNEQFF. For the CDR3, the DNA is TGTGCCAGCAGTTACTCGCTACTAGCGGGAAACAATGAGCAGTTCTTC.

This chain uses TRBV29-1 with TRBJ2-2; 8 bases are a match to TRBD1. Germline CDR1 is SQVTM and CDR2 is ANQGSEA. The CDR3 extends over 14 amino acids. V was clipped by 8 bases and J by 1 base; unmatched bases: 6. CDR3 DNA: TGCAGCACCTTAGGACAGGGGAACACCGGGGAGCTGTTTTTT. This gives the protein CSTLGQGNTGELFF.

The chain recombines TRBV11-2 with TRBJ1-1; D is undetermined. The CDR3 loop spans 13 amino acids. Germline values: CDR1 SGHAT, CDR2 FQNNGV. Trimming removed 4 bases at V and 7 bases at J, with 13 bases between. Here the CDR3 reads CASSSQIADEAFF. The CDR3 DNA is TGTGCCAGCAGCTCCCAGATAGCTGATGAAGCTTTCTTT.

V is TRBV6-5 and J is TRBJ2-3; 7 bases are shared with TRBD2. CDR1 and CDR2 from the germline V gene are MNHEY and SVGAGI. The J segment lost 4 bases and the V segment lost 6 bases, leaving 10 bases of the junction unmatched. The CDR3 totals 15 residues. The CDR3, as DNA: TGTGCCAGCAGCGCTGGGGGGGGAGGCGCAGATACGCAGTATTTT. Translating it yields CASSAGGGGADTQYF.

The rearrangement uses TRBV2 and TRBJ1-1; D uncertain. V dropped 4 bases and J dropped 0 bases, with 15 bases sitting between them. This CDR3 region has 16 residues. The germline V gene has CDR1 SNHLY and CDR2 FYNNEI. Here the CDR3 reads CASSVKFTELNTEAFF. CDR3 nucleotides: TGTGCCAGCAGTGTTAAATTTACAGAGTTGAACACTGAAGCTTTCTTT.

The rearrangement links TRBV5-4 to TRBJ2-1; D ambiguous. The V end was cut by 0 bases, the J end by 2 bases, with 6 bases between. The CDR3 is 14 residues long. The germline CDR1 and CDR2 sequences are SGHNT and YYREEE (reference sequence). CDR3 in amino acids: CASSLDSTYNEQFF. CDR3 nucleotide sequence: TGTGCCAGCAGCTTGGACAGTACCTACAATGAGCAGTTCTTC. Using reference TRBV5-4 and TRBJ2-1 for the parts outside the CDR3, the full variable domain is ETGVTQSPTHLIKTRGQQVTLRCSSQSGHNTVSWYQQALGQGPQFIFQYYREEENGRGNFPPRFSGLQFPNYSSELNVNALELDDSALYLCASSLDSTYNEQFFGPGTRLTVL.

DNA of the CDR3: TGCAGCGTCGGAGCTGACAGGGCCTCCTACAATGAGCAGTTCTTC. Its translation is CSVGADRASYNEQFF. V and J are TRBV29-1 and TRBJ2-1, with 7 bases lining up with TRBD1. The CDR3 spans 15 residues. Germline V gene sequence: CDR1 SQVTM, CDR2 ANQGSEA. V lost 6 bases and J lost 0; bases outside the gene matches: 8.

The chain carries TRBV7-8 and TRBJ1-6, with 7 bases aligning to TRBD1. J lost 9 bases, V lost 5 bases, and 7 bases had no gene match. Looked up from germline, CDR1 is SGHVS and CDR2 is FQNEAQ. The CDR3 is 14 residues long. The DNA of the CDR3 is TGTGCCAGCAGCAACACAGGGGATACTTCACCCCTCCACTTT. Its translation is CASSNTGDTSPLHF.

The V call is TRBV12-3 or TRBV12-4, the J call TRBJ2-7, with 7 nucleotides matching TRBD1. V was pared by 6 bases and J by 4 bases, with 0 bases of the junction left unmatched. The CDR3 is made up of 11 amino acids. The CDR3 reads CASRQGYEQYF. As DNA, the CDR3 is TGTGCCAGCAGACAGGGGTACGAGCAGTACTTC.

The chain recombines TRBV27 with TRBJ2-5; D is unclear. CDR1 and CDR2 (germline): MNHEY, SMNVEV (reference sequence). The ends were cut back, 8 bases at V and 7 bases at J, with 8 bases in the middle. The CDR3 has 10 amino acids. The CDR3: CASGFGTQYF. In DNA, the CDR3 is TGTGCCAGCGGCTTTGGGACCCAGTACTTC.

The chain combines TRBV7-5 with TRBJ2-1; TRBD1 is the table's D call and was not checked against the DNA. TRBV7-5 is recorded as a pseudogene. This CDR3 has 16 amino acids. The CDR3 loop is CARSHQTYWLGHEQFF. For the CDR3, the DNA is TGTGCCAGAAGCCATCAAACATACTGGTTGGGGCATGAGCAGTTCTTC.

The chain carries TRBV5-1 and TRBJ2-2, with D tentatively TRBD2 (6 bases). The germline V gene has CDR1 SGHRS and CDR2 YFSETQ. V was pared by 0 bases and J by 0 bases, with 12 bases between. The CDR3 covers 17 residues. CDR3 sequence: CASSLGFLATNTGELFF. In DNA form, the CDR3 reads TGCGCCAGCAGCTTGGGTTTTCTAGCGACGAACACCGGGGAGCTGTTTTTT.

The chain couples TRBV6-1 to TRBJ2-5; possible D gene TRBD1, 5 bases. V lost 0 bases and J lost 5, with 10 bases in between. The CDR3 has 14 residues. Germline lookup yields CDR1 MNHNS and CDR2 SASEGT. CDR3 protein: CASSEARQQETQYF. The CDR3 nucleotides are TGTGCCAGCAGTGAAGCTCGACAGCAGGAGACCCAGTACTTC.